The sample holds one count of the clone carrying this T cell receptor beta chain. In the authors' methods: The assay estimated nucleated cells by amplifying reference gene primers. Using immunoSEQ multiplex PCR, the repertoire was profiled, and TCRdb retains in-frame clones only, with some absent. V and J calls and clone size are those listed in that table; D and trimming were worked out from the DNA. The profile shows about 200,000 clones, more than 75% of them singletons. The data were obtained in a study of blood T cell repertoires in COVID-19. Study summary: Donors in the United States, Italy and Spain gave samples during acute or convalescent COVID-19. The analysed material was cDNA or gDNA that came from T cells, B-cell-depleted T cells, or PBMCs.

Germline lookup yields CDR1 LNHDA and CDR2 SQIVND (reference sequence). V was pared by 4 bases and J by 8 bases, with 23 bases between. This CDR3 region has 16 residues. This chain links TRBV19 with TRBJ1-2; no firm D call. The TCR originated in a man aged 35 to 55 with active or convalescent COVID-19. The sequenced sample was peripheral blood. The CDR3 is CASSTSGSGIVVGYTF. The CDR3, as DNA: TGTGCCAGTAGTACCTCTGGGTCGGGGATAGTTGTGGGCTACACCTTC.